This TCR beta chain was recorded in a study of blood T cell repertoires in COVID-19. The CDR3 length is 14 residues. V was trimmed by 5 bases and J by 0 bases, leaving 11 bases between them. The germline V gene encodes CDR1 SGHRS and CDR2 YFSETQ. TCRdb's table, derived via immunoSEQ multiplex PCR, lists solely in-frame clones and lacks some. The data hold 150,000 to 200,000 clones, with approximately 77% observed a single time. This receptor was obtained from a woman older than 75 with active or convalescent COVID-19. The genes are TRBV5-1 and TRBJ1-2; no clear D. Sample: peripheral blood. The CDR3 loop reads CASRETGTNYGYTF. The CDR3 region has the DNA TGCGCCAGCAGGGAGACGGGTACTAACTATGGCTACACCTTC.